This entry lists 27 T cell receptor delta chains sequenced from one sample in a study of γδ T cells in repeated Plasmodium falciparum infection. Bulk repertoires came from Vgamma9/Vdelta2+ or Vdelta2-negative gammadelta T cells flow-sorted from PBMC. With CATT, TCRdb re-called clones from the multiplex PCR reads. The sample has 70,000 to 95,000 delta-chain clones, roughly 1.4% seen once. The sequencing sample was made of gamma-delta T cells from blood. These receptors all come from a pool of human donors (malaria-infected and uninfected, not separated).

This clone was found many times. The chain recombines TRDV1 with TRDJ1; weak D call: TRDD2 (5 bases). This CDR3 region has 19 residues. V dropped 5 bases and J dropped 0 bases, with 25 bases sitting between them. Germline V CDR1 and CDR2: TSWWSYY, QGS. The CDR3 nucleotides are TGTGCTCTTGGGTTGAGAGCCTACGGCCTGGTCCCGTACACCGATAAACTCATCTTT. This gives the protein CALGLRAYGLVPYTDKLIF.

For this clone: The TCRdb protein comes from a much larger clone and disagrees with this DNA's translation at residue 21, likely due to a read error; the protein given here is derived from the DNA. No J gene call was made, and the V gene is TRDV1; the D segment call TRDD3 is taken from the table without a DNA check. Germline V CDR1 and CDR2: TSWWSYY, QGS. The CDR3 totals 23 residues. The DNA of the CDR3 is TGTGCTCTTGGGGAAAGGTACTTAGGTTTTCGCCTTCGGATACGATCCTTGACAGCACAACACTTCTTT. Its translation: CALGERYLGFRLRIRSLTAQHFF.

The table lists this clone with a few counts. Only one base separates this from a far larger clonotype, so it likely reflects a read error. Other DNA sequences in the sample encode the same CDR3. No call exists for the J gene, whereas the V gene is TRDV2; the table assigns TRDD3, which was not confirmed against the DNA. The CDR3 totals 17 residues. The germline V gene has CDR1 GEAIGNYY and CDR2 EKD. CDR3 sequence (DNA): TGTGCCTGTGACACCCTCTTGTTGATGTCGGGATCCGATAAGCTCATCTTT. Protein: CACDTLLLMSGSDKLIF.

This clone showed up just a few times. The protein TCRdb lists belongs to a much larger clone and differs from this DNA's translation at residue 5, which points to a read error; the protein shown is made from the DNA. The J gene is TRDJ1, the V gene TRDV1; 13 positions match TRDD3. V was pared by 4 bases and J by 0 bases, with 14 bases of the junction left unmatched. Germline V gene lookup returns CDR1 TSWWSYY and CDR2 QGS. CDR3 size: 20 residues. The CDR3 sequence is CALGGLPSTGGYAYTDKLIF. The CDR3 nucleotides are TGTGCTCTTGGGGGACTTCCAAGTACTGGGGGATACGCGTACACCGATAAACTCATCTTT.

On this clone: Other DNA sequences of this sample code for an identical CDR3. The CDR3 DNA follows: TGTGCCTGTGACAGCCTACTGGGGGATACAGGGTCCACCGATAAACTCATCTTT. This gives the protein CACDSLLGDTGSTDKLIF. V usage is TRDV2 and J usage is TRDJ1; 12 bases agree with TRDD3. The J gene, absent from TCRdb, was called here by matching the DNA to germline. The junction had 10 bases not matched to a gene; V was cut back by 2 bases and J by 1 base. CDR3 size: 18 residues. Germline CDR1 is GEAIGNYY and CDR2 is EKD.

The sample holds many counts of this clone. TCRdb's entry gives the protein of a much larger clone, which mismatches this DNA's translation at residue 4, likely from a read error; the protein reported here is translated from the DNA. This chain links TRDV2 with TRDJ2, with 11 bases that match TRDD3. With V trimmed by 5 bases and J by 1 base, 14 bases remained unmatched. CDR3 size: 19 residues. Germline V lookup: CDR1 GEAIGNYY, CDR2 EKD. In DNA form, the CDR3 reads TGTGCCTGTGGCACTTTAGACTGGGGGATAACCAATTTGACAGCACAACTCTTCTTT. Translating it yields CACGTLDWGITNLTAQLFF.

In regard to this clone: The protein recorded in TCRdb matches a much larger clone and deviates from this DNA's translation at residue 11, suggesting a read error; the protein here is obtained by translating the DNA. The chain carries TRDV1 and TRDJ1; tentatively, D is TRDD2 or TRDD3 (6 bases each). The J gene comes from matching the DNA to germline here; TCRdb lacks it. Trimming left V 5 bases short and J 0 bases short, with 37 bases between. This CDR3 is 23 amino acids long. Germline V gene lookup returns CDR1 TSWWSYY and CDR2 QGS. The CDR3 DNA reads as TGTGCTCTTGGGTCCTGTGCTCCTACTCCTCGGGATTGGGGGCCACCCTACACCGATAAACTCATCTTT. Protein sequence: CALGSCAPTPRDWGPPYTDKLIF.

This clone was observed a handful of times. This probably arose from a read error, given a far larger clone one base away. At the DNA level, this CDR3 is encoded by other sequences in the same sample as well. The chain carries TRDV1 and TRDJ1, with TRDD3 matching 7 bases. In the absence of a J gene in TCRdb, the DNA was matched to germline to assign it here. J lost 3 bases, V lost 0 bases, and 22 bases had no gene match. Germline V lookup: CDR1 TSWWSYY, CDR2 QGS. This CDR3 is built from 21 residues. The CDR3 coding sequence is TGTGCTCTTGGGGAACTCGTCCCTCGATGGTCTGGGGGGTTTCTGCCCGATAAACTCATCTTT. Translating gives CALGELVPRWSGGFLPDKLIF.

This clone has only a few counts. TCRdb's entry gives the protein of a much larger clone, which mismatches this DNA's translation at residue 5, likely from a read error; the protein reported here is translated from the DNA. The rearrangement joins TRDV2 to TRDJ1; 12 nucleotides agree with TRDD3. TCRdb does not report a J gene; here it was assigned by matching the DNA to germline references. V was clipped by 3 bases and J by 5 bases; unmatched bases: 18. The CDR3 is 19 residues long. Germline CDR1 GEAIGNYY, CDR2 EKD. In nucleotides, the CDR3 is TGTGCCTGTGACTCGCGGCTGGGGGATACGCGACCTCGGGGGGATAAACTCATCTTT. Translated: CACDSRLGDTRPRGDKLIF.

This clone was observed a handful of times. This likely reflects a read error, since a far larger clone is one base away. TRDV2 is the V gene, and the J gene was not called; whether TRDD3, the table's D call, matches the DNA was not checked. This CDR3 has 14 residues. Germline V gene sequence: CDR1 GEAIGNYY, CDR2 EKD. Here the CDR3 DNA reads TGTGCCTGTGACACCGGGGGGAAAACAGCACAACTCTTCTTC. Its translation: CACDTGGKTAQLFF.

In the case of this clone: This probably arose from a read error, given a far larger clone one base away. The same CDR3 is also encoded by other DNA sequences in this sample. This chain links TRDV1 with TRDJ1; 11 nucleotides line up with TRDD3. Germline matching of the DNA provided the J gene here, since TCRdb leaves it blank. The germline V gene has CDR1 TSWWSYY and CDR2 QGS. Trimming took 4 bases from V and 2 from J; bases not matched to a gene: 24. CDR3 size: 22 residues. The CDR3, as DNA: TGTGCTCTTGGGGTACCCTTCCTCTCGATCAGTTATTGGGGGATACGGACCGATAAACTCATCTTT. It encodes CALGVPFLSISYWGIRTDKLIF.

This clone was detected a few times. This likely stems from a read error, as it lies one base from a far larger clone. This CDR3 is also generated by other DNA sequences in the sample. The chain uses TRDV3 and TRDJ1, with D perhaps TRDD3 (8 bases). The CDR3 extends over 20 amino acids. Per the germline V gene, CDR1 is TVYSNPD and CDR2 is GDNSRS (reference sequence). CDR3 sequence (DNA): TGTGCCCTATTCCGCCTTCCTCGATGGGGGATGATGGCGGACACCGATAAGCTCATCTTT. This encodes CALFRLPRWGMMADTDKLIF.

CDR3: CAYTIHWGIRRGLLIF. CDR3 sequence (DNA): TGTGCCTATACAATCCACTGGGGGATACGCCGAGGTCTACTCATCTTT. The V call is TRDV3, the J call TRDJ1, with TRDD3 identical over 13 bases. Germline V gene sequence: CDR1 TVYSNPD, CDR2 GDNSRS (reference sequence). V trimming: 4 bases; J trimming: 10 bases; junction bases outside the gene matches: 18. The CDR3 sequence is 16 residues long.

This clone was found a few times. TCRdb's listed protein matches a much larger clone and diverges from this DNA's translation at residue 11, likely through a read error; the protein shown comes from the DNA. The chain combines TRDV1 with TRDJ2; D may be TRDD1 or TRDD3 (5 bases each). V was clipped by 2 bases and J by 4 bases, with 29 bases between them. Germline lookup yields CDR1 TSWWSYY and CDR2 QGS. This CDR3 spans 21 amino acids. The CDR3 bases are TGTGCTCTTGGGGAAGAGTCGTACCATGAAATTGGCAAAGGGGAGACAGCACAACTCTTCTTT. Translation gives CALGEESYHEIGKGETAQLFF.

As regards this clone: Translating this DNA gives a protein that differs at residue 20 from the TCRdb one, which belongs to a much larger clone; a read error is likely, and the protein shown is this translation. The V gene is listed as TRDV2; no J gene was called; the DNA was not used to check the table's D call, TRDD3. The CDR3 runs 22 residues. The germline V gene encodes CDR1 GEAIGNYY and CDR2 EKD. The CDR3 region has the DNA TGTGCCTGTGACACCGGACAACTGGGGGACCCGAGAACGTACTGGGACACCCGACAGGTGTTTTTC. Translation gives CACDTGQLGDPRTYWDTRQVFF.

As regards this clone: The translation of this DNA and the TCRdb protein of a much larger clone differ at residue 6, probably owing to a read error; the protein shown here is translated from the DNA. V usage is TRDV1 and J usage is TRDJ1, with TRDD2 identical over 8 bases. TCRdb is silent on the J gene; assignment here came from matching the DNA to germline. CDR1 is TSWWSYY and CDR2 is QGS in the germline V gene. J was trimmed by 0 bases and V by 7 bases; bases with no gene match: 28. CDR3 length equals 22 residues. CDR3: CALVTTSLPTYWMGFYTDKLIF. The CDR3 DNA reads TGTGCTCTTGTAACCACCTCACTTCCTACTTACTGGATGGGCTTTTACACCGATAAACTCATCTTT.

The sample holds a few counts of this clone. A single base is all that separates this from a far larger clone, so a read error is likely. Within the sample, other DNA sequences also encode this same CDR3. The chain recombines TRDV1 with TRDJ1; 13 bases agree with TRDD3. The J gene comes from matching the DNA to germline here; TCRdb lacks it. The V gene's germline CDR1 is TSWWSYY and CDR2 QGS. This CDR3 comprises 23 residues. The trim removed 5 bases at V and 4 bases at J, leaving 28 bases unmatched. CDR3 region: CALGSTSLSHRTYTGGYGDKLIF. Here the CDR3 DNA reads TGTGCTCTTGGGTCGACGTCCTTGTCCCACCGGACGTACACTGGGGGATACGGCGATAAACTCATCTTT.

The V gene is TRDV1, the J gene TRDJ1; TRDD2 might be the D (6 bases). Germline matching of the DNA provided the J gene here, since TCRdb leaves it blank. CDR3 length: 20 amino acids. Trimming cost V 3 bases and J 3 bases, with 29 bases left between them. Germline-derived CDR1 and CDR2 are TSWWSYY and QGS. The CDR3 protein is CALGDPPSNKANGLPDKLIF. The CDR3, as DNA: TGTGCTCTTGGGGATCCCCCTTCCAATAAAGCAAATGGGCTACCCGATAAACTCATCTTT.

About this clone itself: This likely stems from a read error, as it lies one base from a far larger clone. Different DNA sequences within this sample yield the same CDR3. DNA for the CDR3: TGTGCTCTTGGGGAGAAGGATCCTACTGGGGGATACGCCTGGGACACCCGACAGATGTTTTTC. Translation gives CALGEKDPTGGYAWDTRQMFF. The chain joins TRDV1 to TRDJ3, with TRDD3 matching 13 bases. Matching the DNA to germline supplied the J gene, which TCRdb does not give. The CDR3 sequence is 21 residues long. J was trimmed by 2 bases and V by 3 bases; bases with no gene match: 10. Per the germline V gene, CDR1 is TSWWSYY and CDR2 is QGS.

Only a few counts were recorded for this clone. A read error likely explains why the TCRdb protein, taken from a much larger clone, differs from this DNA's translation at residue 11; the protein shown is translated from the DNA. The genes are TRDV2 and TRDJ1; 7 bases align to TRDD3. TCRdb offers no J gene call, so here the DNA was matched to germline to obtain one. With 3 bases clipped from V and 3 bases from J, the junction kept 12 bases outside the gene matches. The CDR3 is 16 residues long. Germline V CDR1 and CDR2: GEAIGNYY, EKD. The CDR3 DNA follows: TGTGCCTGTGACGGCGTACTGGGGCAGGGCGCCGATAAACTCATCTTT. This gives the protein CACDGVLGQGADKLIF.

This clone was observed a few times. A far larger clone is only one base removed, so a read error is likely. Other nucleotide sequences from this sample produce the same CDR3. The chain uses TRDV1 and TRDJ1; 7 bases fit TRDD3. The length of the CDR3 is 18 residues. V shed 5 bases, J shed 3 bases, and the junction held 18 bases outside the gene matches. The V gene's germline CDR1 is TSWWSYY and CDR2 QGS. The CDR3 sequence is CALGNSILAGIQSDKLIF. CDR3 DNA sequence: TGTGCTCTTGGGAATTCTATCCTCGCAGGGATACAATCCGATAAACTCATCTTT.

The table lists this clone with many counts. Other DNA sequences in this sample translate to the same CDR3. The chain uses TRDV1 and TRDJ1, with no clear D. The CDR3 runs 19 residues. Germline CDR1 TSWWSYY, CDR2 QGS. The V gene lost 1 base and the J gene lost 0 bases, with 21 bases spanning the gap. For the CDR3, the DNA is TGTGCTCTTGGGGAACAGGCCGGCTACTCACGGGCGTACACCGATAAACTCATCTTT. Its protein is CALGEQAGYSRAYTDKLIF.

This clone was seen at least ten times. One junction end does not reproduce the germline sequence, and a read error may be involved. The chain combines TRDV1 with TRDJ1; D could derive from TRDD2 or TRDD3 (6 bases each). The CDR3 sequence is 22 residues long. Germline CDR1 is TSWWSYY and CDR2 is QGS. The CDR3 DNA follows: TGTGCTATTGGGGAGCCTCGGCCTTCCATATCTTACTGGGAATCCTACACCGATAAACTCATCTTT. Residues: CAIGEPRPSISYWESYTDKLIF.

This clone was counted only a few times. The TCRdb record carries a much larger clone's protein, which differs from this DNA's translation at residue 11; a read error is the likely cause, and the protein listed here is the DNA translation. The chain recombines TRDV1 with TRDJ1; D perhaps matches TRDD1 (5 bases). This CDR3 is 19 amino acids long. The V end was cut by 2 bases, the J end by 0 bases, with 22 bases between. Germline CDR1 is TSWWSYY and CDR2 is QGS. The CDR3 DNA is TGTGCTCTTGGGGAAAGGGCTGAAATCCCGTCCCTTAACACCGATAAACTCATCTTT. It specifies CALGERAEIPSLNTDKLIF.

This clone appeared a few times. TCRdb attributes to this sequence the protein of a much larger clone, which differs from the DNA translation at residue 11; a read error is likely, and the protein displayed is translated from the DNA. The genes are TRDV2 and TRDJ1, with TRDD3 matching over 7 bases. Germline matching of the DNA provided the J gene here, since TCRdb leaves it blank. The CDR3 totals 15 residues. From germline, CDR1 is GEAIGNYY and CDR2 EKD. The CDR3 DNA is TGTGCCTACATCTGGGGGTTATCGTACACCGGTAAACTCATCTTT. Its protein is CAYIWGLSYTGKLIF.

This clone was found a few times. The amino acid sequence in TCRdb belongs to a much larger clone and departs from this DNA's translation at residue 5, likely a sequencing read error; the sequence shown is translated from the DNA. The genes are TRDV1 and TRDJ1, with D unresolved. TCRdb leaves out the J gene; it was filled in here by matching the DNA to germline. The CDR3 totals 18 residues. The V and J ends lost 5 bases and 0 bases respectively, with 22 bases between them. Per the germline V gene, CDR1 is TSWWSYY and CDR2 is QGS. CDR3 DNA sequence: TGTGCTCTTGGGAATTTCCGGCTCTCCTCCCTATACACCGATAAACTCATCTTT. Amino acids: CALGNFRLSSLYTDKLIF.

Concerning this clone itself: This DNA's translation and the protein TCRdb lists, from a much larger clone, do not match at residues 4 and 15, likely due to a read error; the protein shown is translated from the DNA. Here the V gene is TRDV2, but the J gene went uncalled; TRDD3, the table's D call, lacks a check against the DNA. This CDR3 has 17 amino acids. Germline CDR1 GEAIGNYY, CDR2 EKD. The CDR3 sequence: CACGTVGSRGYTDKPIF. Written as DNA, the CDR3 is TGTGCCTGTGGCACCGTGGGATCGAGGGGATACACCGATAAACCCATCTTT.